Shown below are 21 T cell receptor beta chains from a single sample sequenced in a study of blood T cell repertoires in COVID-19. Sequencing was performed with immunoSEQ multiplex PCR; in TCRdb, only in-frame clones are kept and a portion is missing. The repertoire holds roughly 150,000 clones, with around 80% as singletons. Sequencing was carried out using PBMCs or T cells enriched from blood (not recorded which). All receptors come from a woman aged 18-30 years who had been exposed to COVID-19.

The rearrangement joins TRBV4-1 to TRBJ2-4, with TRBD2 matching 8 bases. V lost 3 bases to trimming and J lost 1 base; unmatched junction nucleotides: 5. From germline, CDR1 is MGHRA and CDR2 YSYEKL. CDR3 length: 16 residues. CDR3 sequence reads: CASSHPGRGAKNIQYF. Here the CDR3 DNA reads TGCGCCAGCAGCCACCCCGGGAGGGGGGCCAAAAACATTCAGTACTTC.

The chain has TRBV6-6 and TRBJ1-4; the D gene is possibly TRBD1 (6 bases). CDR3 length: 15 residues. The V and J ends lost 6 bases and 6 bases respectively, with 17 bases between them. Germline V lookup: CDR1 MNHNY, CDR2 SVGAGI (reference sequence). The chain's CDR3 is CASRASGRGYEKLFF. The CDR3 bases are TGTGCCAGCAGGGCCTCGGGCAGGGGATATGAAAAACTGTTTTTT.

The chain employs TRBV6-5 and TRBJ2-2, with D possibly matching TRBD2 (6 bases). CDR3 length: 15 amino acids. Germline V gene lookup returns CDR1 MNHEY and CDR2 SVGAGI. V was pared by 6 bases and J by 3 bases, with 14 bases between. This chain's CDR3 is CASRWGGTYTGELFF. The CDR3 nucleotides read TGTGCCAGCAGATGGGGCGGGACCTACACCGGGGAGCTGTTTTTT.

The rearrangement uses TRBV9 and TRBJ2-2, with 7 bases identical to TRBD2. V shed 4 bases, J shed 1 base, and the junction held 7 bases outside the gene matches. From germline, CDR1 is SGDLS and CDR2 YYNGEE. This CDR3 region has 16 residues. CDR3 loop: CASSPWGTKNTGELFF. For the CDR3, the DNA is TGTGCCAGCAGCCCGTGGGGGACTAAGAACACCGGGGAGCTGTTTTTT.

The rearrangement joins TRBV6-5 to TRBJ1-5, with 7 bases that match TRBD1. V lost 8 bases, J lost 6 bases, and 10 bases stayed unmatched. This CDR3 comprises 14 residues. Germline values: CDR1 MNHEY, CDR2 SVGAGI. Written as DNA, the CDR3 is TGTGCCAGCCTCAGGGGGGTCCAAGGTCAGCCCCAGCATTTT. Translation: CASLRGVQGQPQHF.

The chain carries TRBV18 and TRBJ1-4; D perhaps matches TRBD1 (6 bases). Looked up from germline, CDR1 is KGHSH and CDR2 is LQKENI. V lost 8 bases and J 6 bases, leaving 16 bases between the germline ends. The CDR3 sequence is 14 residues long. CDR3: CASARGSGDEKLFF. For the CDR3, the DNA is TGTGCCAGCGCGAGGGGTTCAGGGGATGAAAAACTGTTTTTT.

The rearrangement uses TRBV21-1 and TRBJ1-1; the table's TRBD1 call for D was not verified on the DNA. TRBV21-1 is noted as a pseudogene. The CDR3 runs 18 residues. Here the CDR3 DNA reads TGTGCCAGCAGCAAAGAACATAACGGACAGCTTCCTAACACTGAAGCTTTCTTT. This gives the protein CASSKEHNGQLPNTEAFF.

The chain's CDR3 is CASSVGVAGVYNEQFF. CDR3 nucleotides: TGTGCCAGCAGCGTAGGTGTAGCGGGAGTCTACAATGAGCAGTTCTTC. The chain links TRBV9 to TRBJ2-1; 9 positions agree with TRBD2. Germline values: CDR1 SGDLS, CDR2 YYNGEE. The length of the CDR3 is 16 residues. After removal of 0 bases from V and 3 bases from J, the junction contained 4 bases not matched to a gene.

This clone showed up just a few times. The rearrangement uses TRBV19 and TRBJ2-3; 8 nucleotides match TRBD1. The V gene end was trimmed by 9 bases and the J gene end by 6 bases; junction bases not matched to a gene: 8. The CDR3 runs 13 residues. Germline lookup yields CDR1 LNHDA and CDR2 SQIVND (reference sequence). In DNA, the CDR3 is TGTGCCAGCAGGACAGGGAACGGGGATACGCAGTATTTT. Translating gives CASRTGNGDTQYF.

In nucleotides, the CDR3 is TGTGCCAGCAGCCAAGAGCGGACTAGCGGGAGGTCCTACGAGCAGTACTTC. It codes for CASSQERTSGRSYEQYF. The chain combines TRBV4-2 with TRBJ2-7; TRBD2 matches at 14 bases. The CDR3 is made up of 17 amino acids. From germline, CDR1 is LGHNA and CDR2 YNFKEQ. V trimming: 0 bases; J trimming: 1 base; junction bases outside the gene matches: 2.

This clone was detected only once. V gene TRBV7-9 combines with J gene TRBJ1-4; D is ambiguous. In germline, CDR1 is SEHNR, CDR2 FQNEAQ (reference sequence). This CDR3 region has 14 residues. The germline V and J ends were trimmed by 3 bases and 5 bases, with 10 bases remaining between them. The CDR3 region is CASSFETKNEKLFF. DNA of the CDR3: TGTGCCAGCAGCTTTGAGACAAAGAATGAAAAACTGTTTTTT. Looking up the rest from reference TRBV7-9 and TRBJ1-4 gives the full variable domain: DTGVSQNPRHKITKRGQNVTFRCDPISEHNRLYWYRQTLGQGPEFLTYFQNEAQLEKSRLLSDRFSAERPKGSFSTLEIQRTEQGDSAMYLCASSFETKNEKLFFGSGTQLSVL.

The chain carries TRBV27 and TRBJ2-1, with 7 bases lining up with TRBD2. The V gene end was trimmed by 7 bases and the J gene end by 7 bases; junction bases not matched to a gene: 4. Germline lookup yields CDR1 MNHEY and CDR2 SMNVEV (reference sequence). The CDR3 sequence is 12 residues long. The CDR3 DNA follows: TGTGCCAGCACGACTAGCCGGAATGAGCAGTTCTTC. Translating it yields CASTTSRNEQFF.

The chain has TRBV19 and TRBJ2-2, with 12 bases identical to TRBD1. Germline CDR1 and CDR2: LNHDA and SQIVND (reference sequence). Losses at the gene ends were 11 bases for V and 0 bases for J; bases not matched to a gene: 7. The CDR3 has 16 residues. The CDR3 DNA follows: TGTGCCTTGGGGACAGGGGGCCCCTCGAACACCGGGGAGCTGTTTTTT. This gives the protein CALGTGGPSNTGELFF.

The V call is TRBV28, the J call TRBJ2-7; 7 nucleotides line up with TRBD1. From germline, CDR1 is MDHEN and CDR2 SYDVKM. Trimming at V came to 2 bases and at J to 3 bases, leaving 1 base not matched to a gene. The CDR3 loop spans 13 amino acids. In DNA form, the CDR3 reads TGTGCCAGCAGTTTAGGACAGGTCTACGAGCAGTACTTC. It translates to CASSLGQVYEQYF.

The chain couples TRBV18 to TRBJ2-5, with 7 bases matching TRBD1. CDR3 length equals 16 residues. CDR1 and CDR2 from the germline V gene are KGHSH and LQKENI. V shed 3 bases, J shed 1 base, and the junction held 8 bases outside the gene matches. In nucleotides, the CDR3 is TGTGCCAGCTCACCCCTCAACAGGGGATCCCAAGAGACCCAGTACTTC. Protein: CASSPLNRGSQETQYF. Full variable domain (missing parts from reference TRBV18 and TRBJ2-5): NAGVMQNPRHLVRRRGQEARLRCSPMKGHSHVYWYRQLPEEGLKFMVYLQKENIIDESGMPKERFSAEFPKEGPSILRIQQVVRGDSAAYFCASSPLNRGSQETQYFGPGTRLLVL.

The rearrangement uses TRBV9 and TRBJ2-1; 7 positions match TRBD1. The V and J ends lost 6 bases and 4 bases, in that order; junction bases with no gene match: 10. Per germline, CDR1 SGDLS and CDR2 YYNGEE. The CDR3 runs 15 residues. CDR3 sequence: CASTLDGTEYNEQFF. CDR3 bases: TGTGCCAGCACGCTCGACGGGACAGAATACAATGAGCAGTTCTTC.

The chain links TRBV7-9 to TRBJ2-7; possible D gene TRBD1, 5 bases. This CDR3 region has 12 residues. Germline CDR1 reads SEHNR; CDR2 reads FQNEAQ (reference sequence). The germline V and J ends were trimmed by 0 bases and 12 bases, with 12 bases remaining between them. The CDR3 loop reads CASSLASRGVYF. The DNA of the CDR3 is TGTGCCAGCAGCTTAGCGTCAAGGGGCGTGTACTTC.

The chain joins TRBV6-5 to TRBJ1-1; a weak D match, TRBD1 (6 bases). V lost 6 bases and J 0 bases, leaving 11 bases between the germline ends. Germline V gives CDR1 MNHEY, CDR2 SVGAGI. The CDR3 consists of 14 residues. The CDR3 bases are TGTGCCAGCAGCAGGGGACGGTTGAACACTGAAGCTTTCTTT. It encodes CASSRGRLNTEAFF.

The chain joins TRBV28 to TRBJ1-3; 7 bases map to TRBD1. This CDR3 is built from 14 residues. Germline CDR1 and CDR2: MDHEN and SYDVKM. The V and J ends lost 7 bases and 0 bases, in that order; junction bases with no gene match: 3. The CDR3 DNA sequence: TGTGCCAGCAATAACAGGGGCTCTGGAAACACCATATATTTT. Translated, it gives CASNNRGSGNTIYF.

This clone was seen once. This chain connects TRBV2 to TRBJ1-4; no firm D call. Germline V gene data show CDR1 as SNHLY and CDR2 as FYNNEI. V was pared by 1 base and J by 3 bases, with 6 bases between. This CDR3 is built from 14 residues. DNA for the CDR3: TGTGCCAGCAGTGAAGGGCCTGCTAATGAAAAACTGTTTTTT. It is translated as CASSEGPANEKLFF.

This chain links TRBV6-5 with TRBJ2-1; D unclear. Germline-derived CDR1 and CDR2 are MNHEY and SVGAGI. This CDR3 region has 13 residues. With 10 bases removed from V and 4 bases from J, the gap between germline ends came to 14 bases. This CDR3 is CATQTGRYNEQFF. The CDR3, as DNA: TGTGCCACCCAAACCGGTCGGTACAATGAGCAGTTCTTC.